This record covers a single T cell receptor beta chain. Its antigen is not identified. This entry comes from a study of T cell responses to AZD1222 COVID-19 vaccine. Trimming shortened V by 2 bases and J by 4 bases, and 15 bases separated the two germline ends. The CDR3 contains 15 residues. The germline V gene encodes CDR1 MDHEN and CDR2 SYDVKM. Study-wide points: Spike-specific TCRs gained breadth and depth after people received two AZD1222 doses. In the spike-specific TCR repertoire, nearly half reportedly target unmutated variant regions.

Sequencing used immunoSEQ multiplex PCR; TCRdb keeps in-frame clones, though not all of them. The table has more than 95,000 clones, around 91% seen once. This clonotype was obtained from an adult who received the AZD1222 COVID-19 vaccine. This chain connects TRBV28 to TRBJ2-7; D might be TRBD2 (6 bases). Sequenced here: peripheral blood, sampled 28 days after the second AZD1222 dose. This chain's CDR3 is CASSLERAVGYEQYF. The CDR3 nucleotides read TGTGCCAGCAGTTTAGAGCGGGCAGTGGGGTACGAGCAGTACTTC.